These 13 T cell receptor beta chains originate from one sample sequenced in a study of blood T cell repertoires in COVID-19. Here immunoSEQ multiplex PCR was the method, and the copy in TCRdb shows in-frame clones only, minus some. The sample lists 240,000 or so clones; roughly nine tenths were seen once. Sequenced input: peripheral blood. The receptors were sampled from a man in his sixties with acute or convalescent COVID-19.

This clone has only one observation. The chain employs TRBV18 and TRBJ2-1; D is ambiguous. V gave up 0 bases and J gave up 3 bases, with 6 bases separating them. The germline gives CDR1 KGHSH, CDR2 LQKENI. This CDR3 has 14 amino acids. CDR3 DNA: TGTGCCAGCTCACCACCGAGTCGCTACAATGAGCAGTTCTTC. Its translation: CASSPPSRYNEQFF.

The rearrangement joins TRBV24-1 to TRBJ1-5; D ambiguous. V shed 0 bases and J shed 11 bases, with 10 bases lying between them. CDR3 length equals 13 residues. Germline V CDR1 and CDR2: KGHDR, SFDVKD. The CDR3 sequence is CATSDLGSQAQHF. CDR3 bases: TGTGCCACCAGTGATTTGGGGTCCCAGGCCCAGCATTTT.

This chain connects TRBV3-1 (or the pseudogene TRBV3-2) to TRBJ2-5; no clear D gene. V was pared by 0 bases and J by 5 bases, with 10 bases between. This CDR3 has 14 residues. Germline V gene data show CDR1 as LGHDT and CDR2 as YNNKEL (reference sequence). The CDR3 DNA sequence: TGTGCCAGCAGCCAAGAGGGCACCCGGGAGACCCAGTACTTC. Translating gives CASSQEGTRETQYF.

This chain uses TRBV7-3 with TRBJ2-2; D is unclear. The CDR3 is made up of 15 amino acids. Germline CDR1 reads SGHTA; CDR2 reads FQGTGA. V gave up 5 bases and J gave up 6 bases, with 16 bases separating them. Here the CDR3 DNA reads TGTGCCAGCAGCCCCGGTCCCATTCGATCCGGGGAGCTGTTTTTT. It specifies CASSPGPIRSGELFF.

CDR3 sequence: CASSRGTGGHNEQFF. In DNA, the CDR3 is TGTGCCAGCAGTCGGGGGACAGGGGGCCACAATGAGCAGTTCTTC. The chain has TRBV2 and TRBJ2-1; TRBD1 matches 12 bases. Trimming removed 5 bases from V and 5 bases from J; junction bases left unmatched: 4. The CDR3 is made up of 15 amino acids. Germline lookup yields CDR1 SNHLY and CDR2 FYNNEI.

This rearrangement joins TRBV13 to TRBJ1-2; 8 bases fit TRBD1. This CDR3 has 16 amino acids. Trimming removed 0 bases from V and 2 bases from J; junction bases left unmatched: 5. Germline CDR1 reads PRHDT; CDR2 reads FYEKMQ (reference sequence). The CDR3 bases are TGTGCCAGCAGCTTAGGGACAGGGGCGGGGAACTATGGCTACACCTTC. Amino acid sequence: CASSLGTGAGNYGYTF.

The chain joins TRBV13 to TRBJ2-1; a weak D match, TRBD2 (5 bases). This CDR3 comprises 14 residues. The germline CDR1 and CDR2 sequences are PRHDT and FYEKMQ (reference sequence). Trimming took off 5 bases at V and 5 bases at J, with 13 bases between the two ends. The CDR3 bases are TGTGCCAGCAGCCTCCCGGACTTTGACAATGAGCAGTTCTTC. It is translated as CASSLPDFDNEQFF.

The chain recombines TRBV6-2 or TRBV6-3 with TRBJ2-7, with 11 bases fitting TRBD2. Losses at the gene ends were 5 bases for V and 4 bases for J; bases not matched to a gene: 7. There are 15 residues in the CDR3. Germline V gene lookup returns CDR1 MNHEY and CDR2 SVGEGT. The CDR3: CASSQPSGRRYEQYF. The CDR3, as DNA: TGTGCCAGCAGTCAACCTAGCGGGAGGAGGTACGAGCAGTACTTC.

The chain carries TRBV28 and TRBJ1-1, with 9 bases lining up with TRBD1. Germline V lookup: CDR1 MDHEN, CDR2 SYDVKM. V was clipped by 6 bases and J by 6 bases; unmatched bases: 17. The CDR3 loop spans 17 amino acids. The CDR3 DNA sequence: TGTGCCAGCAGCAATCCCAACCTCCGGGACAGGGACGCTGAAGCTTTCTTT. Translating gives CASSNPNLRDRDAEAFF.

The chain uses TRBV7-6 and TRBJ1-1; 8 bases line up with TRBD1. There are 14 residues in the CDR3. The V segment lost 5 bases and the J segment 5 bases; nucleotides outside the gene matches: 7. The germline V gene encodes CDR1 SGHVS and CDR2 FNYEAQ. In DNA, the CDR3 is TGTGCCAGCAGCACGGGGACAGGTCGAACTGAAGCTTTCTTT. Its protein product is CASSTGTGRTEAFF.

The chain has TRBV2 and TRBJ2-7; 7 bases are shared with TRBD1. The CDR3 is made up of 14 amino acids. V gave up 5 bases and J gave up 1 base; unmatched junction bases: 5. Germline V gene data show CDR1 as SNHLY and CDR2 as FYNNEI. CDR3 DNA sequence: TGTGCCAGCAGTAGACAGGGTGGGTCCTACGAGCAGTACTTC. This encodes CASSRQGGSYEQYF.

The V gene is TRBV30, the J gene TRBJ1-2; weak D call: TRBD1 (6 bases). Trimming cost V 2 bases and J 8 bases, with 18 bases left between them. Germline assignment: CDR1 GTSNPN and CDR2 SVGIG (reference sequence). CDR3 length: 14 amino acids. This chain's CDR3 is CAWSRQVIREGYTF. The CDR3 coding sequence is TGTGCCTGGAGTCGACAGGTGATCAGAGAGGGCTACACCTTC.

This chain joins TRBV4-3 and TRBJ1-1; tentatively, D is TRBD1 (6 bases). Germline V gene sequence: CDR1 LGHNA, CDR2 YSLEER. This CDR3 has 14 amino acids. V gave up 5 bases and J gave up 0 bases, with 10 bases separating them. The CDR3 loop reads CASSYRVMNTEAFF. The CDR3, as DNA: TGCGCCAGCAGCTACAGGGTCATGAACACTGAAGCTTTCTTT.